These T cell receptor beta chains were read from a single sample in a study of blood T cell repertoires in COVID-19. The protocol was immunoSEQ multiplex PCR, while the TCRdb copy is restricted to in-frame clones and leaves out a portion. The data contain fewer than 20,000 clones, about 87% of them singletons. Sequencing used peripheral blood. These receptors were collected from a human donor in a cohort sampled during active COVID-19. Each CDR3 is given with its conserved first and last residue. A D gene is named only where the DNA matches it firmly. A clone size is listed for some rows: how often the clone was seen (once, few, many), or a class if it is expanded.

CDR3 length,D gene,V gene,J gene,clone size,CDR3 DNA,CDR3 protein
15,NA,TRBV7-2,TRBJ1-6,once,TGTGCCAGCAGCTTAATGGGCCTTAGTAATTCACCCCTCCACTTT,CASSLMGLSNSPLHF
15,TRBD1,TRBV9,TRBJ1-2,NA,TGTGCCAGCAGCGTCTGGACAGGGCCTAACTATGGCTACACCTTC,CASSVWTGPNYGYTF
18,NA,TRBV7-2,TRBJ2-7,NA,TGTGCCAGCAGCTTAGAGGCCTCAGGGGATGATTTCGCCTACGAGCAGTACTTC,CASSLEASGDDFAYEQYF
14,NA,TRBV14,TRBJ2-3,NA,TGTGCCAGCAGCGATAGGACATACACAGATACGCAGTATTTT,CASSDRTYTDTQYF
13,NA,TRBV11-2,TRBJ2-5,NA,TGTGCCAGCACCCCGGGGGTGCAAGAGACCCAGTACTTC,CASTPGVQETQYF
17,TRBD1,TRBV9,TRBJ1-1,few,TGTGCCAGCAGCGTAGGGGTTCGGGACAGGGATTGGACTGAAGCTTTCTTT,CASSVGVRDRDWTEAFF
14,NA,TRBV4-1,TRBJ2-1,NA,TGCGCCAGCAGCCCCCGCTGGAGACTCCCTGAGCAGTTCTTC,CASSPRWRLPEQFF
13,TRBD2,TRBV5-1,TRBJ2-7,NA,TGCGCCAGCGGCGGGGGGTTGGCCTACGAGCAGTACTTC,CASGGGLAYEQYF
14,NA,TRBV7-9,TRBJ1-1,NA,TGTGCCAGCAGCCAGACAGGTTGGAACACTGAAGCTTTCTTT,CASSQTGWNTEAFF
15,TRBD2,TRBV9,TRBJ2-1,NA,TGTGCCAGCAGCCAATTAGCGGGTCCTTACAATGAGCAGTTCTTC,CASSQLAGPYNEQFF
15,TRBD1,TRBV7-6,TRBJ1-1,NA,TGTGCCAGCAGCCAAAGACAGGGGTCGAGGGGTGAAGCTTTCTTT,CASSQRQGSRGEAFF
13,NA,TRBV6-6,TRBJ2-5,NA,TGTGCCAGCAGGAAATTAGCAGAAGAGACCCAGTACTTC,CASRKLAEETQYF
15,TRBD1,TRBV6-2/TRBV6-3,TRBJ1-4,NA,TGTGCCAGCAGTCCGACAGGGGGCCGTAATGAAAAACTGTTTTTT,CASSPTGGRNEKLFF
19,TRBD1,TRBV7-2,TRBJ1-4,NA,TGTGCCAGCAGCTCGCTCCCGGGACAGGGGGAGGATGGGGATGAAAAACTGTTTTTT,CASSSLPGQGEDGDEKLFF
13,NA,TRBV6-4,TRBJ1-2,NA,TGTGCCAGCAGTGAGGTCCTAAACTATGGCTACACCTTC,CASSEVLNYGYTF
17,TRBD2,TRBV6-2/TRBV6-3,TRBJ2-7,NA,TGTGCCAGCAGTTCCCCCGTAGGCGGGGGGGTCGCCTACGAGCAGTACTTC,CASSSPVGGGVAYEQYF
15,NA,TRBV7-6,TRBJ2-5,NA,TGTGCCAGCAGCTTAGCTGGATGGAGGGGAGAGACCCAGTACTTC,CASSLAGWRGETQYF
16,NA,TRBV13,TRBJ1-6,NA,TGTGCCAGCAGCCCAGGTTGGGCCAGGGCGAATTCACCCCTCCACTTT,CASSPGWARANSPLHF
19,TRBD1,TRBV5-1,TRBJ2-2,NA,TGCGCCAGCAGCTTGGACTCCAGGGGGCGCATCGGGAACACCGGGGAGCTGTTTTTT,CASSLDSRGRIGNTGELFF
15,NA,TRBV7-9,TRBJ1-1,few,TGTGCCAGCAGCTTAGGATCGGGGGAGAACACTGAAGCTTTCTTT,CASSLGSGENTEAFF
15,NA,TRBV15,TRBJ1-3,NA,TGTGCCACCAGCAGAGATTTAGGGGCGGGAAACACCATATATTTT,CATSRDLGAGNTIYF
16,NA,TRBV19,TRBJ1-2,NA,TGTGCCAGTAGTATAGTCCCCGGGAGAGGGGAAACCGGCTACACCTTC,CASSIVPGRGETGYTF
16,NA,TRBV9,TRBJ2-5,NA,TGTGCCAGCAGCGTAGCTGGAGGGGGGGCATATGAGACCCAGTACTTC,CASSVAGGGAYETQYF
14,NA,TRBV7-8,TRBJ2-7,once,TGTGCCAGCAGCTTAGGGAGGATCCTATACGAGCAGTACTTC,CASSLGRILYEQYF
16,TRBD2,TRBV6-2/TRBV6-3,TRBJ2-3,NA,TGTGCCAGCAGCAATCCTAGCGGGGGGCCCGCAGATACGCAGTATTTT,CASSNPSGGPADTQYF
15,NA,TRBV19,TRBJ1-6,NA,TGTGCCACCACCCCAGGTGGTTTCTATAATTCACCCCTCCACTTT,CATTPGGFYNSPLHF
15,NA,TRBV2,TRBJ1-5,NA,TGTGCCAGCAGTGAGTCGGGGTTAAGCAATCAGCCCCAGCATTTT,CASSESGLSNQPQHF
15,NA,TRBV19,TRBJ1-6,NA,TGTGCCAGTAGTATCAACTACTCCTATAATTCACCCCTCCACTTT,CASSINYSYNSPLHF
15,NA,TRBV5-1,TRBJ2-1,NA,TGCGCCAGCAGCTTCAAACAGGGTGTCTACAATGAGCAGTTCTTC,CASSFKQGVYNEQFF
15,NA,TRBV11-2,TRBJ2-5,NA,TGTGCCAGCAGCTTAAGGTCTCTGCGGGGAGAGACCCAGTACTTC,CASSLRSLRGETQYF
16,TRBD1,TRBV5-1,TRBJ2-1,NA,TGCGCCAGCAGCTCCATAGGGACAGGGGGCTATGATGAGCAGTTCTTC,CASSSIGTGGYDEQFF
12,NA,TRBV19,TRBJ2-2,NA,TGTGCCAGTAGTACCATCACCGGGGAGCTGTTTTTT,CASSTITGELFF
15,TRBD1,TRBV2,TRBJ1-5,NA,TGTGCCAGCACCTGGGACAGGGCGGGCAATCAGCCCCAGCATTTT,CASTWDRAGNQPQHF
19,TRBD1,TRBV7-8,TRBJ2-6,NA,TGTGCCAGCAGCGGGCCTGTCTACAGGGGGCGATCCGGGGCCAACGTCCTGACTTTC,CASSGPVYRGRSGANVLTF